These 28 T cell receptor beta chains came from one sample sequenced in a study of CD4 T cells in relation to SARS-CoV-2 and coronaviruses. Some clones are missing from TCRdb's copy, which holds only in-frame ones; the method was immunoSEQ multiplex PCR. The sample shows 25,000 or so clones, 73% of them seen only once. Before the COVID-19 pandemic, during about 2011-2018, CD4+ T cells were taken from unexposed donors. The cells were cultured for over eight days before CD4+ T cells were isolated. Their antigen targets remain unknown. Specimen: CD4+ T cells from PBMCs, cultured in vitro. All receptors derive from a human donor in good health.

The rearrangement uses TRBV10-2 and TRBJ2-5; TRBD1 matches 7 bases. V lost 6 bases, J lost 0 bases, and 7 bases stayed unmatched. Germline V gene lookup returns CDR1 WSHSY and CDR2 SAAADI. The CDR3 extends over 15 amino acids. CDR3 amino acids: CASRPGQRNQETQYF. The CDR3 DNA reads TGCGCCAGCAGACCGGGACAGCGTAACCAAGAGACCCAGTACTTC.

V and J are TRBV29-1 and TRBJ2-7; TRBD1 might be the D (6 bases). The CDR3 extends over 14 amino acids. V dropped 4 bases and J dropped 1 base, with 14 bases sitting between them. The germline gives CDR1 SQVTM, CDR2 ANQGSEA. Written as DNA, the CDR3 is TGCAGCGTTGCCTGGGGGCAGCGATCCTACGAGCAGTACTTC. This gives the protein CSVAWGQRSYEQYF.

The chain has TRBV5-1 and TRBJ1-2, with no clear D. The ends were cut back, 4 bases at V and 6 bases at J, with 13 bases in the middle. Germline lookup yields CDR1 SGHRS and CDR2 YFSETQ. The CDR3 spans 13 residues. CDR3 residues: CASSPHGPNGYTF. CDR3 DNA: TGCGCCAGCAGCCCGCATGGGCCAAATGGCTACACCTTC.

This chain links TRBV5-4 with TRBJ2-1, with 7 bases lining up with TRBD1. V was pared by 4 bases and J by 5 bases, with 6 bases of the junction left unmatched. The CDR3 length is 14 residues. Germline CDR1 reads SGHNT; CDR2 reads YYREEE (reference sequence). The DNA for the CDR3 is TGTGCCAGCAGCGGACGGGACAGACACAATGAGCAGTTCTTC. It codes for CASSGRDRHNEQFF.

The rearrangement links TRBV9 to TRBJ2-1; 8 nucleotides align to TRBD2. Germline CDR1 is SGDLS and CDR2 is YYNGEE. Germline trimming cut 4 bases from V and 11 bases from J; bases unmatched to any gene: 2. This CDR3 is 11 amino acids long. The CDR3 DNA sequence: TGTGCCAGCAGCAGGACTAGCCAGCAGTTCTTC. This encodes CASSRTSQQFF.

CDR3 sequence (DNA): TGTGCCAGTGAGCGGGAGGACTCCTACGAGCAGTACTTC. It translates to CASEREDSYEQYF. The genes are TRBV2 and TRBJ2-7; 9 bases match TRBD2. J was trimmed by 0 bases and V by 9 bases; bases with no gene match: 3. CDR3 length equals 13 residues. Germline CDR1 reads SNHLY; CDR2 reads FYNNEI.

V usage is TRBV28 and J usage is TRBJ2-3, with TRBD1 matching 9 bases. The CDR3 consists of 14 residues. Germline CDR1 and CDR2: MDHEN and SYDVKM. Germline trimming cut 5 bases from V and 4 bases from J; bases unmatched to any gene: 4. This chain's CDR3 is CASSPQGAADTQYF. CDR3 coding DNA: TGTGCCAGCAGTCCACAGGGGGCAGCAGATACGCAGTATTTT.

The chain uses TRBV14 and TRBJ2-7, with 7 bases identical to TRBD1. The V segment lost 2 bases and the J segment 4 bases; nucleotides outside the gene matches: 8. The CDR3 spans 15 residues. Germline V gene lookup returns CDR1 SGHDN and CDR2 FVKESK. CDR3 sequence reads: CASSQNRDSLYEQYF. CDR3 nucleotides: TGTGCCAGCAGCCAAAACCGGGACAGCTTATACGAGCAGTACTTC.

This sequence joins TRBV19 and TRBJ2-2; 11 nucleotides agree with TRBD2. With 5 bases clipped from V and 2 bases from J, the junction kept 4 bases outside the gene matches. The CDR3 covers 16 residues. Germline V gene data show CDR1 as LNHDA and CDR2 as SQIVND (reference sequence). The CDR3 nucleotides read TGTGCCAGTAGTTCACTAGCGGGGGCCAACACCGGGGAGCTGTTTTTT. Translated: CASSSLAGANTGELFF.

This chain links TRBV7-9 with TRBJ1-2; weak D call: TRBD1 (5 bases). The CDR3 runs to 16 residues. Germline CDR1 reads SEHNR; CDR2 reads FQNEAQ (reference sequence). Deletions cut 5 bases from V and 4 bases from J, with 20 bases between. The CDR3 DNA sequence: TGTGCCAGCAGCGGAGGACAAAACCCTGTAGGCTATGGCTACACCTTC. Protein: CASSGGQNPVGYGYTF. The full variable domain, completed using reference TRBV7-9 and TRBJ1-2, is DTGVSQNPRHKITKRGQNVTFRCDPISEHNRLYWYRQTLGQGPEFLTYFQNEAQLEKSRLLSDRFSAERPKGSFSTLEIQRTEQGDSAMYLCASSGGQNPVGYGYTFGSGTRLTVV.

The table lists this clone with a count of one. The V call is TRBV10-3, the J call TRBJ2-7; 10 bases fit TRBD2. CDR3 size: 15 residues. J lost 7 bases, V lost 5 bases, and 11 bases had no gene match. The V gene's germline CDR1 is ENHRY and CDR2 SYGVKD. The CDR3 protein is CAISPGLAGVQEQYF. The CDR3 DNA sequence: TGTGCCATCAGTCCCGGGCTAGCGGGAGTGCAAGAGCAGTACTTC.

The V gene is TRBV6-4, the J gene TRBJ2-1; TRBD2 aligns across 8 bases. V lost 2 bases and J lost 11; bases outside the gene matches: 8. This CDR3 contains 14 residues. Germline V gives CDR1 MRHNA, CDR2 SNTAGT. The CDR3 bases are TGTGCCAGCAGTGACCCACTAACTAGCGGTAAGCAGTTCTTC. Encoded protein: CASSDPLTSGKQFF.

The rearrangement joins TRBV18 to TRBJ1-2; 7 positions agree with TRBD1. This CDR3 is built from 15 residues. Germline loops: CDR1 KGHSH, CDR2 LQKENI. Trimming cost V 3 bases and J 6 bases; bases outside gene matches: 10. Here the CDR3 DNA reads TGTGCCAGCTCACCCCAGTCAAGAACAGGGGATGGCTACACCTTC. Encoded protein: CASSPQSRTGDGYTF.

The rearrangement joins TRBV18 to TRBJ2-5, with unresolved D. The V gene's germline CDR1 is KGHSH and CDR2 LQKENI. There are 10 residues in the CDR3. V was clipped by 4 bases and J by 3 bases, with 0 bases between them. CDR3 sequence (DNA): TGTGCCAGCTCACAAGAGACCCAGTACTTC. Translated, it gives CASSQETQYF. Full variable domain (missing parts from reference TRBV18 and TRBJ2-5): NAGVMQNPRHLVRRRGQEARLRCSPMKGHSHVYWYRQLPEEGLKFMVYLQKENIIDESGMPKERFSAEFPKEGPSILRIQQVVRGDSAAYFCASSQETQYFGPGTRLLVL.

The genes are TRBV9 and TRBJ2-7, with TRBD1 identical over 9 bases. The CDR3 loop spans 15 amino acids. Germline assignment: CDR1 SGDLS and CDR2 YYNGEE. Trimming took 0 bases from V and 3 from J; bases not matched to a gene: 4. The CDR3 DNA reads as TGTGCCAGCAGCGTAGGGGACAGGGAATACTACGAGCAGTACTTC. Encoded protein: CASSVGDREYYEQYF.

The chain couples TRBV18 to TRBJ2-7; D uncertain. Trimming removed 0 bases at V and 5 bases at J, with 8 bases between. There are 13 residues in the CDR3. Germline V gene lookup returns CDR1 KGHSH and CDR2 LQKENI. The CDR3 region has the DNA TGTGCCAGCTCACCACCGGCGGTCGACGAGCAGTACTTC. Translated: CASSPPAVDEQYF.

The chain recombines TRBV28 with TRBJ2-5; D is unresolved. This CDR3 comprises 14 residues. V dropped 5 bases and J dropped 0 bases, with 10 bases sitting between them. The germline gives CDR1 MDHEN, CDR2 SYDVKM. The DNA of the CDR3 is TGTGCCAGCAGTCCGGGTCTGTACCAAGAGACCCAGTACTTC. It codes for CASSPGLYQETQYF.

V is TRBV9 and J is TRBJ2-3; D might be TRBD1 (5 bases). Between the trimmed V and J ends, which lost 0 bases and 2 bases, there was a span of 13 bases. The germline V gene has CDR1 SGDLS and CDR2 YYNGEE. The CDR3 extends over 16 amino acids. The CDR3 DNA is TGTGCCAGCAGCGTAGTGGGGCAGGGCAACACAGATACGCAGTATTTT. It encodes CASSVVGQGNTDTQYF.

The chain recombines TRBV7-9 with TRBJ1-5, with TRBD1 identical over 7 bases. This CDR3 spans 15 amino acids. The germline gives CDR1 SEHNR, CDR2 FQNEAQ (reference sequence). V shed 5 bases, J shed 6 bases, and the junction held 10 bases outside the gene matches. The CDR3 spells CASSRGTERGQPQHF. The CDR3 region has the DNA TGTGCCAGCAGCCGAGGGACAGAAAGGGGTCAGCCCCAGCATTTT.

The chain employs TRBV27 and TRBJ1-6; no definite D call. The CDR3 has 12 residues. Germline-derived CDR1 and CDR2 are MNHEY and SMNVEV (reference sequence). V gave up 2 bases and J gave up 10 bases, with 6 bases separating them. The CDR3 region is CASSLPHSPLHF. In DNA form, the CDR3 reads TGTGCCAGCAGTTTACCACACTCACCCCTCCACTTT.

V and J are TRBV4-1 and TRBJ2-2; 11 nucleotides align to TRBD2. The germline CDR1 and CDR2 sequences are MGHRA and YSYEKL. The CDR3 spans 16 residues. V gave up 7 bases and J gave up 3 bases; unmatched junction bases: 7. CDR3 nucleotides: TGCGCCAGCACCCGTAGCGGGAGGGCCGACACCGGGGAGCTGTTTTTT. It is translated as CASTRSGRADTGELFF.

This chain joins TRBV4-1 and TRBJ2-2, with D perhaps TRBD1 or TRBD2 (5 bases each). Germline CDR1 and CDR2: MGHRA and YSYEKL. The ends were cut back, 2 bases at V and 2 bases at J, with 12 bases in the middle. The CDR3 is 16 amino acids. CDR3 coding DNA: TGCGCCAGCAGCCAAAGGACGGGGCCAAACACCGGGGAGCTGTTTTTT. It is translated as CASSQRTGPNTGELFF.

The J gene is TRBJ2-2, the V gene TRBV5-5, with 9 bases that match TRBD2. This CDR3 contains 16 residues. J was trimmed by 9 bases and V by 2 bases; bases with no gene match: 11. CDR1 is SGHKS, CDR2 YYEKEE, per germline (reference sequence). CDR3 in DNA: TGTGCCAGCAGCTTAATGGGCGGGGGGGACTTCAGGGAGCTGTTTTTT. This codes for CASSLMGGGDFRELFF.

The chain has TRBV3-1 (or the pseudogene TRBV3-2) and TRBJ2-3; TRBD1 agrees at 7 bases. CDR1 is LGHDT, CDR2 YNNKEL, per germline (reference sequence). V lost 3 bases to trimming and J lost 1 base; unmatched junction nucleotides: 4. CDR3 size: 15 residues. DNA for the CDR3: TGTGCCAGCAGCCAGAGGGACAGAGGCACAGATACGCAGTATTTT. Translation gives CASSQRDRGTDTQYF.

This clone was counted a few times. Here the CDR3 reads CASSEARHSNSPLHF. CDR3 sequence (DNA): TGTGCCAGCAGTGAAGCAAGACACAGTAATTCACCCCTCCACTTT. This rearrangement joins TRBV2 to TRBJ1-6; D gene ambiguous. The CDR3 contains 15 residues. Trimming left V 0 bases short and J 6 bases short, with 9 bases between. Germline loops: CDR1 SNHLY, CDR2 FYNNEI.

This chain links TRBV3-1 (or the pseudogene TRBV3-2) with TRBJ2-7, with unresolved D. V lost 4 bases, J lost 3 bases, and 4 bases lay in between. This CDR3 comprises 11 residues. CDR1 is LGHDT, CDR2 YNNKEL, per germline (reference sequence). The CDR3 reads CASSRDYEQYF. The DNA of the CDR3 is TGTGCCAGCAGCCGAGACTACGAGCAGTACTTC.

The genes are TRBV7-2 and TRBJ2-3; D is tentatively TRBD1 or TRBD2 (6 bases each). V dropped 1 base and J dropped 1 base, with 21 bases sitting between them. This CDR3 has 19 residues. Per the germline V gene, CDR1 is SGHTA and CDR2 is FQGNSA. CDR3 sequence reads: CASSLVYHGGGRRTDTQYF. The CDR3 nucleotides are TGTGCCAGCAGCTTAGTGTATCATGGTGGGGGGCGGCGCACAGATACGCAGTATTTT. Together with reference TRBV7-2 and TRBJ2-3, the CDR3 gives the full variable domain: GAGVSQSPSNKVTEKGKDVELRCDPISGHTALYWYRQSLGQGLEFLIYFQGNSAPDKSGLPSDRFSAERTGGSVSTLTIQRTQQEDSAVYLCASSLVYHGGGRRTDTQYFGPGTRLTVL.

The chain employs TRBV3-1 (or the pseudogene TRBV3-2) and TRBJ1-5; TRBD1 might be the D (5 bases). The CDR3 runs 16 residues. The V gene lost 4 bases and the J gene lost 0 bases, with 13 bases spanning the gap. The V gene's germline CDR1 is LGHDT and CDR2 YNNKEL (reference sequence). The CDR3 DNA is TGTGCCAGCAGCCTCGGGGGACCGTATAGCAATCAGCCCCAGCATTTT. Its protein is CASSLGGPYSNQPQHF.